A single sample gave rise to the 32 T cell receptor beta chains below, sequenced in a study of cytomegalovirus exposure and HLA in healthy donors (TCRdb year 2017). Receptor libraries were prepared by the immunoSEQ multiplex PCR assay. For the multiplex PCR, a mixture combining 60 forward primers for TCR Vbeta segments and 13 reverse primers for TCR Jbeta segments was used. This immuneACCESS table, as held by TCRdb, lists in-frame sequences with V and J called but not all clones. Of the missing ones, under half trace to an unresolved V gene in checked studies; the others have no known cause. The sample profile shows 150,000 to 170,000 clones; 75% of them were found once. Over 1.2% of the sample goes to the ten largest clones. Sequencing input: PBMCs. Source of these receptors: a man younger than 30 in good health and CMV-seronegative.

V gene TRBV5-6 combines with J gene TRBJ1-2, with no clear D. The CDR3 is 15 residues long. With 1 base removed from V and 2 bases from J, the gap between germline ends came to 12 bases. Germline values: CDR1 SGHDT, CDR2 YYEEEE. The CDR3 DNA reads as TGTGCCAGCAGCTTGTTGGGCAACCTAAACTATGGCTACACCTTC. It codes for CASSLLGNLNYGYTF. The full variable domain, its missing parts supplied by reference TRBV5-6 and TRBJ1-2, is DAGVTQSPTHLIKTRGQQVTLRCSPKSGHDTVSWYQQALGQGPQFIFQYYEEEERQRGNFPDRFSGHQFPNYSSELNVNALLLGDSALYLCASSLLGNLNYGYTFGSGTRLTVV.

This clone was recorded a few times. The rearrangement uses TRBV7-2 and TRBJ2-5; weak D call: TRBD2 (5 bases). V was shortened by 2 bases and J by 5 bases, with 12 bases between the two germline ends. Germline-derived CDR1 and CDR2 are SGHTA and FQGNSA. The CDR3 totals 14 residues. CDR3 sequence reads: CASSLSSWEETQYF. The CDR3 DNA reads TGTGCCAGCAGCTTAAGTTCGTGGGAGGAGACCCAGTACTTC. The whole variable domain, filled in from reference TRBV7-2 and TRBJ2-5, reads GAGVSQSPSNKVTEKGKDVELRCDPISGHTALYWYRQSLGQGLEFLIYFQGNSAPDKSGLPSDRFSAERTGGSVSTLTIQRTQQEDSAVYLCASSLSSWEETQYFGPGTRLLVL.

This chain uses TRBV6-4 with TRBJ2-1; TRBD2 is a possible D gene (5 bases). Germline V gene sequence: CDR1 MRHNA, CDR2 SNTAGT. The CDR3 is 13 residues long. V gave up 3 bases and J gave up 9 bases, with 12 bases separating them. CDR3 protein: CASSERSRGEQFF. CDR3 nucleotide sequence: TGTGCCAGCAGTGAGCGGAGTCGGGGTGAGCAGTTCTTC.

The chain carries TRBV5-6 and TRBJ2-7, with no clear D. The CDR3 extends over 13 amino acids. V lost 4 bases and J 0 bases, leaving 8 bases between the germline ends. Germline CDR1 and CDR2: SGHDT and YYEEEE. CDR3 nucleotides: TGTGCCAGCAGCCCGAGGAGCTCCTACGAGCAGTACTTC. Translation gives CASSPRSSYEQYF.

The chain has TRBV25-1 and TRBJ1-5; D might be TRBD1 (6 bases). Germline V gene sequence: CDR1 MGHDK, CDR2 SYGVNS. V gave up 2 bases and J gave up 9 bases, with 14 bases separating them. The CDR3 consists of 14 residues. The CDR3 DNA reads TGTGCCAGCAGTGAAGGTCAGGGAGGGGGGCCCCAGCATTTT. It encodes CASSEGQGGGPQHF.

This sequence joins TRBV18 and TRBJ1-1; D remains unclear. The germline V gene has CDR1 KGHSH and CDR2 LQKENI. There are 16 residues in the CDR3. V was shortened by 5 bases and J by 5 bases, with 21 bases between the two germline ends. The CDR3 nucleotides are TGTGCCAGCTCAACTAGGTCCCGCGATGTGGGGACTGAAGCTTTCTTT. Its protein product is CASSTRSRDVGTEAFF. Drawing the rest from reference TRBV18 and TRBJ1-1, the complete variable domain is NAGVMQNPRHLVRRRGQEARLRCSPMKGHSHVYWYRQLPEEGLKFMVYLQKENIIDESGMPKERFSAEFPKEGPSILRIQQVVRGDSAAYFCASSTRSRDVGTEAFFGQGTRLTVV.

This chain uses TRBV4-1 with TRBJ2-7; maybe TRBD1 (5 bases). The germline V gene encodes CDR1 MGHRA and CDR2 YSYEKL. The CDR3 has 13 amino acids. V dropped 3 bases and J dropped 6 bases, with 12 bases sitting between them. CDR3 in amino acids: CASSHPLGAEQYF. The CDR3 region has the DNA TGCGCCAGCAGCCACCCTCTAGGGGCCGAGCAGTACTTC.

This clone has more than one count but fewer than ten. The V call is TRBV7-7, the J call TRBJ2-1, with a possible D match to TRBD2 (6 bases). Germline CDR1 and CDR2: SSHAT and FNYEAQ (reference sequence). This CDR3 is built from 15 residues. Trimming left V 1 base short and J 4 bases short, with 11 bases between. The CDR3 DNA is TGTGCCAGCAGCTTAGGGGGGGACCAATACAATGAGCAGTTCTTC. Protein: CASSLGGDQYNEQFF.

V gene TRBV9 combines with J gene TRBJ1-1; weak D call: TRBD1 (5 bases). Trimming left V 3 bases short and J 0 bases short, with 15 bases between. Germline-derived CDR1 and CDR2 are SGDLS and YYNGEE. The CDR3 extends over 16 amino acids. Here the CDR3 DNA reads TGTGCCAGCAGCGACATACGGGGGTCCCTGAACACTGAAGCTTTCTTT. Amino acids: CASSDIRGSLNTEAFF.

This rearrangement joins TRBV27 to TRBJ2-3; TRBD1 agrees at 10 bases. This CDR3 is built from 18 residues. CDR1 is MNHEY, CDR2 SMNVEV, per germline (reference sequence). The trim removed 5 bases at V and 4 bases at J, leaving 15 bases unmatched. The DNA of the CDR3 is TGTGCCAGCAGTGTGGGACAGGGGTTGCTTATTGTGTCAGATACGCAGTATTTT. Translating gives CASSVGQGLLIVSDTQYF.

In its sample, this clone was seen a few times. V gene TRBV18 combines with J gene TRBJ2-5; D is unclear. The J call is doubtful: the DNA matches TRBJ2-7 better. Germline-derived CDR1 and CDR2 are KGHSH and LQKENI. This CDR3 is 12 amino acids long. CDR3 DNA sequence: TGTGCCAGCTCACCCGCAGGCTACGAGCAGTACTTC. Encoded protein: CASSPAGYEQYF.

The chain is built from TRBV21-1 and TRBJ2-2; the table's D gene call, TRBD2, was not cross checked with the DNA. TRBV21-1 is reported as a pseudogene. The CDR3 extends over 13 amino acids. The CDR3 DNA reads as TGTGCCAGCAGCAAAGTAGTCTCCGGGGAGCTGTTTTTT. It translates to CASSKVVSGELFF.

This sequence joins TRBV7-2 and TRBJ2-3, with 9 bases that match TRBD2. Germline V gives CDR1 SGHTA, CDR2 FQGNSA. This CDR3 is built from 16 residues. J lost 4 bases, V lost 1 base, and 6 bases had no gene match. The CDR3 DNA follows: TGTGCCAGCAGCTTAGGGCTAGCGGGACTCCCAGATACGCAGTATTTT. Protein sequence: CASSLGLAGLPDTQYF.

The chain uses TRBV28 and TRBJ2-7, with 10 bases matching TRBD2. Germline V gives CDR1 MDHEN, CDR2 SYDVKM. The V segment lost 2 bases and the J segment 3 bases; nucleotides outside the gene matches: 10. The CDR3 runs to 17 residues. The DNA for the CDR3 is TGTGCCAGCAGTTTACTCTTCGGGTCTAGCGGGAGCTACGAGCAGTACTTC. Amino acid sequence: CASSLLFGSSGSYEQYF.

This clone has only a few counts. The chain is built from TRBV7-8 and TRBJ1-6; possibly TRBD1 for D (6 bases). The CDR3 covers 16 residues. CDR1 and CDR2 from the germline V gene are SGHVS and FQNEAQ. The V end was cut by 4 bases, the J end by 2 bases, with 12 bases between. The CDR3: CASSSHRVPYNSPLHF. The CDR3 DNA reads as TGTGCCAGCAGCTCCCACAGGGTACCCTATAATTCACCCCTCCACTTT. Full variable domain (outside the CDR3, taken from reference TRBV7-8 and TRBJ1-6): GAGVSQSPRYKVAKRGQDVALRCDPISGHVSLFWYQQALGQGPEFLTYFQNEAQLDKSGLPSDRFFAERPEGSVSTLKIQRTQQEDSAVYLCASSSHRVPYNSPLHFGNGTRLTVT.

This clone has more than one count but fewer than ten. CDR3 DNA sequence: TGTGCCAGCAGCTTAGAGAGCTATGGCTACACCTTC. This sequence encodes CASSLESYGYTF. This rearrangement joins TRBV7-9 to TRBJ1-2; D call uncertain. CDR3 length: 12 amino acids. Germline-derived CDR1 and CDR2 are SEHNR and FQNEAQ (reference sequence). Between the trimmed V and J ends, which lost 1 base and 4 bases, there was a span of 4 bases.

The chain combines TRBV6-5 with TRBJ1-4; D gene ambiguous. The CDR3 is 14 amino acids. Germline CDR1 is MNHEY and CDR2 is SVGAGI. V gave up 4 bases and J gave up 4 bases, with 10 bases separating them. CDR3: CASSLGQNNEKLFF. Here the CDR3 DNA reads TGTGCCAGCAGTTTGGGCCAGAATAATGAAAAACTGTTTTTT.

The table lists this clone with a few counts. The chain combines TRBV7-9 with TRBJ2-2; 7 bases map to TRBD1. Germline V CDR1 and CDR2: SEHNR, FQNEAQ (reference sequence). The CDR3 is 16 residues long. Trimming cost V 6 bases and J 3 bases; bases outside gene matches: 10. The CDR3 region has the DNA TGTGCCAGCAGTTCCAAAGGGGGCGCGGACACCGGGGAGCTGTTTTTT. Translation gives CASSSKGGADTGELFF.

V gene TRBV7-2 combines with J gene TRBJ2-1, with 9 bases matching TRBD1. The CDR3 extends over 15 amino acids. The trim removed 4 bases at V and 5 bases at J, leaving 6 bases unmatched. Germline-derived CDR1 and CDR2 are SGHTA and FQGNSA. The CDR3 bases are TGTGCCAGCAGCTATACAGGGGGCACTCACAATGAGCAGTTCTTC. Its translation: CASSYTGGTHNEQFF.

The chain's CDR3 is CASSRRDGTRQETQYF. The CDR3 DNA is TGTGCCAGTAGTCGGAGGGATGGTACTAGGCAAGAGACCCAGTACTTC. This chain uses TRBV19 with TRBJ2-5, with a possible D match to TRBD2 (6 bases). V dropped 5 bases and J dropped 2 bases, with 18 bases sitting between them. Germline loops: CDR1 LNHDA, CDR2 SQIVND (reference sequence). This CDR3 contains 16 residues. Complete variable domain (other parts from reference TRBV19 and TRBJ2-5): DGGITQSPKYLFRKEGQNVTLSCEQNLNHDAMYWYRQDPGQGLRLIYYSQIVNDFQKGDIAEGYSVSREKKESFPLTVTSAQKNPTAFYLCASSRRDGTRQETQYFGPGTRLLVL.

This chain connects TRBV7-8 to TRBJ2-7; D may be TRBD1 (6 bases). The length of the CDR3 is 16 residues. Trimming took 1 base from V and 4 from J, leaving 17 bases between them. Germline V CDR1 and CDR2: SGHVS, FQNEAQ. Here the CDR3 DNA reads TGTGCCAGCAGCTTAGTGGTCCGGGGACAACATTACGAGCAGTACTTC. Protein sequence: CASSLVVRGQHYEQYF. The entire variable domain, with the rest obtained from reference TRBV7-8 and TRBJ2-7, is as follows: GAGVSQSPRYKVAKRGQDVALRCDPISGHVSLFWYQQALGQGPEFLTYFQNEAQLDKSGLPSDRFFAERPEGSVSTLKIQRTQQEDSAVYLCASSLVVRGQHYEQYFGPGTRLTVT.

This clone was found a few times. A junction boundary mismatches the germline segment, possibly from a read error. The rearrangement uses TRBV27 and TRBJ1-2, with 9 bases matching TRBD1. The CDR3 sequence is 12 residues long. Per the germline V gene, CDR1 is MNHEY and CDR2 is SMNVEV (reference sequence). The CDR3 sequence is CASSPLRDRVIF. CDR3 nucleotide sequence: TGTGCCAGCAGTCCCCTCCGGGACAGGGTAATCTTC.

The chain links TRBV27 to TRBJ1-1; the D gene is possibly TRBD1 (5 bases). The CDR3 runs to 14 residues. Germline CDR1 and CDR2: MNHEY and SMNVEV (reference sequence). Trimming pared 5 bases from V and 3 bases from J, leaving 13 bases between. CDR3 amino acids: CASSPIGGDTEAFF. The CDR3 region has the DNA TGTGCCAGCAGTCCCATCGGAGGGGACACTGAAGCTTTCTTT.

Here the CDR3 reads CASSIIGSSGNTIYF. The CDR3 bases are TGTGCCAGTAGTATCATCGGGAGCTCTGGAAACACCATATATTTT. The chain links TRBV19 to TRBJ1-3; no firm D call. The CDR3 is 15 amino acids. Germline CDR1 and CDR2: LNHDA and SQIVND (reference sequence). Trimming removed 3 bases at V and 0 bases at J, with 9 bases between.

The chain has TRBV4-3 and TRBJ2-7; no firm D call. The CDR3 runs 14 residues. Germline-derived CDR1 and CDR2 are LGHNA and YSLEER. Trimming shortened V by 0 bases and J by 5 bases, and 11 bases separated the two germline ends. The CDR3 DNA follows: TGCGCCAGCAGCCAAGATGGGCGTTTCCACGAGCAGTACTTC. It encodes CASSQDGRFHEQYF.

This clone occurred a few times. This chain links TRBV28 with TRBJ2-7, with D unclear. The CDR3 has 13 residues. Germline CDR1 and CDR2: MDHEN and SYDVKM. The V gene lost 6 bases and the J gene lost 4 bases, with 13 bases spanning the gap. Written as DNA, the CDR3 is TGTGCCAGCAGCCACTCTCCGCTGTACGAGCAGTACTTC. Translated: CASSHSPLYEQYF.

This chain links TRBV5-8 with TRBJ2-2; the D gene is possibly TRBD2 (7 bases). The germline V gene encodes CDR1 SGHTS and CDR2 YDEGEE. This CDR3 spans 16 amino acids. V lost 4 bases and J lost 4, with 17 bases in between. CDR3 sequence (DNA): TGTGCCAGCAGCCTTTGGGGGGGCCCGGGCACCGGGGAGCTGTTTTTT. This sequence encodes CASSLWGGPGTGELFF.

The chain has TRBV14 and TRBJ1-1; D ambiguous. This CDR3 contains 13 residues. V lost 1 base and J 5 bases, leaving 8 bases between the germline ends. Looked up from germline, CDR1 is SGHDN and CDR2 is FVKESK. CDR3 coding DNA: TGTGCCAGCAGCCAAGCGGTTTTTACTGAAGCTTTCTTT. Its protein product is CASSQAVFTEAFF.

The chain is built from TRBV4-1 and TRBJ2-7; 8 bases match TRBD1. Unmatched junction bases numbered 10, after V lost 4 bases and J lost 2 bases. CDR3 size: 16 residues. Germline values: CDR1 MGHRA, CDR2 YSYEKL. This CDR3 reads CASSPGQVGGAYEQYF. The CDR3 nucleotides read TGCGCCAGCAGCCCGGGACAGGTCGGAGGGGCCTACGAGCAGTACTTC.

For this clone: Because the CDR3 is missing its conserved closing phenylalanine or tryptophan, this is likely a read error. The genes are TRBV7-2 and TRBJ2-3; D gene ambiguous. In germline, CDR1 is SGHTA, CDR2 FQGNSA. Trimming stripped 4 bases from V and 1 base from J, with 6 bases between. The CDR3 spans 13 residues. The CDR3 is CASSWVGTDTQYL. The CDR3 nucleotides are TGTGCCAGCAGCTGGGTAGGCACAGATACGCAGTATCTT.

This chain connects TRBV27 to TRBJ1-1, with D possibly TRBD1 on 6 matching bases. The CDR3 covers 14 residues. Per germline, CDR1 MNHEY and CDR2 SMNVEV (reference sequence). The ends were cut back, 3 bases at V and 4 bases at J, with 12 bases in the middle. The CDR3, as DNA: TGTGCCAGCAGTTTTAGGGGGACGTCCACTGAAGCTTTCTTT. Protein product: CASSFRGTSTEAFF.

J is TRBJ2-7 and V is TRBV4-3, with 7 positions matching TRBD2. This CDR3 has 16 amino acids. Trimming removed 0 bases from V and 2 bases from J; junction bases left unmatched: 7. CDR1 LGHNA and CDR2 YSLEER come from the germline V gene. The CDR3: CASSQDRASGTYEQYF. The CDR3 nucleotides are TGCGCCAGCAGCCAAGACCGGGCTAGCGGCACCTACGAGCAGTACTTC.